The 27 T cell receptor beta chains below all came from one sample that was sequenced in a study of technical replicates of blood from a few donors (TCRdb year 2017). The library came from the immunoSEQ multiplex PCR assay. In TCRdb, the immuneACCESS table is reduced to in-frame sequences with V and J assigned. These tables do not hold every clone; where another copy was compared, an unresolved V gene accounts for under half, and the others remain unexplained. The sample contains tens of thousands of clones, around 87% of them found a single time. The ten largest clones take up around 5% of the sample. What was sequenced was PBMCs. These TCRs come from a human donor in good health. Some clones in this sample may be carry-over from other donors' samples.

The chain combines TRBV4-3 with TRBJ2-6, with no clear D. The CDR3 is 15 amino acids. The V gene lost 2 bases and the J gene lost 2 bases, with 7 bases spanning the gap. Per the germline V gene, CDR1 is LGHNA and CDR2 is YSLEER. As DNA, the CDR3 is TGCGCCAGCAGCCAACAGGTCACTGGGGCCAACGTCCTGACTTTC. It is translated as CASSQQVTGANVLTF.

This clone was seen repeatedly, ten times or more. The chain uses TRBV6-5 and TRBJ1-1; 7 bases fit TRBD1. V shed 6 bases, J shed 2 bases, and the junction held 3 bases outside the gene matches. The CDR3 is made up of 13 amino acids. Germline CDR1 and CDR2: MNHEY and SVGAGI. The CDR3 spells CASRGQLNTEAFF. The DNA for the CDR3 is TGTGCCAGCAGGGGACAGCTTAACACTGAAGCTTTCTTT.

This clone has more than one count but fewer than ten. V gene TRBV30 combines with J gene TRBJ1-1, with TRBD1 as a possible D gene (5 bases). The CDR3 extends over 14 amino acids. V dropped 0 bases and J dropped 3 bases, with 11 bases sitting between them. The germline V gene has CDR1 GTSNPN and CDR2 SVGIG (reference sequence). The CDR3 here is CAWSVLGGDTEAFF. For the CDR3, the DNA is TGTGCCTGGAGTGTATTGGGGGGAGACACTGAAGCTTTCTTT.

This rearrangement joins TRBV7-3 to TRBJ2-2, with 13 bases identical to TRBD2. The germline V gene has CDR1 SGHTA and CDR2 FQGTGA. With V trimmed by 5 bases and J by 5 bases, 14 bases remained unmatched. The CDR3 spans 19 residues. The CDR3 DNA follows: TGTGCCAGCAGCCCCGGACTAGCGGGAGCTGTGCGTGGGACCGGGGAGCTGTTTTTT. It specifies CASSPGLAGAVRGTGELFF.

The V and J genes are TRBV4-3 and TRBJ2-7; 8 nucleotides line up with TRBD1. The CDR3 totals 14 residues. The V segment lost 5 bases and the J segment 2 bases; nucleotides outside the gene matches: 5. Germline CDR1 is LGHNA and CDR2 is YSLEER. Here the CDR3 reads CASSVTGGTYEQYF. CDR3 coding DNA: TGCGCCAGCAGCGTCACAGGGGGAACCTACGAGCAGTACTTC.

The chain has TRBV7-9 and TRBJ2-7, with a possible D match to TRBD1 (6 bases). This CDR3 contains 13 residues. From germline, CDR1 is SEHNR and CDR2 FQNEAQ (reference sequence). The V and J ends lost 5 bases and 2 bases respectively, with 10 bases between them. CDR3 residues: CASSPQGTYEQYF. In nucleotides, the CDR3 is TGTGCCAGCAGCCCACAGGGAACCTACGAGCAGTACTTC.

This rearrangement joins TRBV5-1 to TRBJ1-1; TRBD1 is a possible D gene (5 bases). This CDR3 comprises 15 residues. Germline values: CDR1 SGHRS, CDR2 YFSETQ. The germline V and J ends were trimmed by 1 base and 4 bases, with 14 bases remaining between them. The CDR3 sequence is CASSLRLGGSTEAFF. The DNA for the CDR3 is TGCGCCAGCAGCTTGCGGTTGGGGGGAAGCACTGAAGCTTTCTTT.

The chain employs TRBV18 and TRBJ2-7; D is ambiguous. V shed 2 bases and J shed 2 bases, with 13 bases lying between them. The CDR3 has 15 amino acids. The germline gives CDR1 KGHSH, CDR2 LQKENI. The chain's CDR3 is CASSPNNGGTYEQYF. The CDR3 nucleotides are TGTGCCAGCTCACCAAACAATGGCGGAACCTACGAGCAGTACTTC.

The chain employs TRBV11-2 and TRBJ2-5, with 8 bases aligning to TRBD2. V trimming: 1 base; J trimming: 4 bases; junction bases outside the gene matches: 8. This CDR3 spans 16 amino acids. Germline lookup yields CDR1 SGHAT and CDR2 FQNNGV. CDR3 loop: CASSLGATSVGETQYF. CDR3 sequence (DNA): TGTGCCAGCAGCTTAGGGGCGACTAGCGTCGGAGAGACCCAGTACTTC.

The chain joins TRBV11-2 to TRBJ1-4; 8 bases fit TRBD1. The germline V gene encodes CDR1 SGHAT and CDR2 FQNNGV. The CDR3 is 15 residues long. The trim removed 5 bases at V and 2 bases at J, leaving 4 bases unmatched. CDR3 sequence: CASSRRGPTNEKLFF. As DNA, the CDR3 is TGTGCCAGCAGCCGCAGGGGGCCCACTAATGAAAAACTGTTTTTT.

The genes are TRBV28 and TRBJ1-6; 7 bases are a match to TRBD1. From germline, CDR1 is MDHEN and CDR2 SYDVKM. Trimming cost V 10 bases and J 1 base; bases outside gene matches: 7. The CDR3 has 15 amino acids. CDR3 amino acids: CATSGQTSYNSPLHF. The DNA of the CDR3 is TGTGCCACATCGGGACAGACGTCCTATAATTCACCCCTCCACTTT.

V gene TRBV7-2 combines with J gene TRBJ2-1; 7 nucleotides align to TRBD2. V gave up 1 base and J gave up 7 bases; unmatched junction bases: 7. In germline, CDR1 is SGHTA, CDR2 FQGNSA. The CDR3 contains 15 residues. The CDR3 loop is CASSLESGNPNEQFF. In DNA, the CDR3 is TGTGCCAGCAGCTTAGAGAGCGGGAACCCGAATGAGCAGTTCTTC. Full variable domain (remainder filled in from reference TRBV7-2 and TRBJ2-1): GAGVSQSPSNKVTEKGKDVELRCDPISGHTALYWYRQSLGQGLEFLIYFQGNSAPDKSGLPSDRFSAERTGGSVSTLTIQRTQQEDSAVYLCASSLESGNPNEQFFGPGTRLTVL.

The CDR3 region is CASSSPYSGSSYEQYF. CDR3 nucleotide sequence: TGTGCCAGCAGTTCCCCGTATAGCGGGAGTTCCTACGAGCAGTACTTC. The V call is TRBV6-6, the J call TRBJ2-7; 9 nucleotides agree with TRBD2. With 4 bases clipped from V and 1 base from J, the junction kept 8 bases outside the gene matches. The CDR3 has 16 amino acids. Looked up from germline, CDR1 is MNHNY and CDR2 is SVGAGI (reference sequence).

In this sample, this clone turned up a few times. The chain employs TRBV10-1 and TRBJ2-7, with 7 bases matching TRBD1. Germline CDR1 WNHNN, CDR2 SYGVQD (reference sequence). The CDR3 covers 12 residues. The junction had 2 bases not matched to a gene; V was cut back by 8 bases and J by 1 base. The CDR3 loop is CASPGQSYEQYF. Here the CDR3 DNA reads TGCGCCAGCCCGGGACAGTCCTACGAGCAGTACTTC.

The chain couples TRBV10-2 to TRBJ2-7, with 7 positions matching TRBD1. Looked up from germline, CDR1 is WSHSY and CDR2 is SAAADI. V shed 2 bases and J 5 bases; nucleotides not matched to a gene: 9. CDR3 length equals 15 residues. The DNA for the CDR3 is TGCGCCAGCAGTGAGCCAGGGGGTATTTTTGACGAGCAGTACTTC. Protein product: CASSEPGGIFDEQYF.

In the case of this clone: The same CDR3 arises from other DNA sequences in this sample as well. The chain uses TRBV2 and TRBJ2-1; D unresolved. The germline gives CDR1 SNHLY, CDR2 FYNNEI. V lost 5 bases to trimming and J lost 8 bases, with 7 bases between them. The CDR3 length is 11 residues. The CDR3 bases are TGTGCCAGCAGTCCATGGCATGAGCAGTTCTTC. It is translated as CASSPWHEQFF. Full variable domain (outside the CDR3, taken from reference TRBV2 and TRBJ2-1): EPEVTQTPSHQVTQMGQEVILRCVPISNHLYFYWYRQILGQKVEFLVSFYNNEISEKSEIFDDQFSVERPDGSNFTLKIRSTKLEDSAMYFCASSPWHEQFFGPGTRLTVL.

The chain uses TRBV4-2 and TRBJ2-2; a weak D match, TRBD2 (6 bases). V was pared by 1 base and J by 1 base, with 10 bases between. In germline, CDR1 is LGHNA, CDR2 YNFKEQ. There are 16 residues in the CDR3. CDR3 bases: TGTGCCAGCAGCCAAGTCGGGGGAGTGAACACCGGGGAGCTGTTTTTT. It encodes CASSQVGGVNTGELFF.

The rearrangement links TRBV6-6 to TRBJ2-1; D is uncertain. V was shortened by 2 bases and J by 0 bases, with 11 bases between the two germline ends. From germline, CDR1 is MNHNY and CDR2 SVGAGI (reference sequence). This CDR3 region has 16 residues. The CDR3 coding sequence is TGTGCCAGCAGTTACCGGCCGCGGAGCTCCTACAATGAGCAGTTCTTC. It specifies CASSYRPRSSYNEQFF.

This chain links TRBV7-3 with TRBJ1-2; a possible D gene is TRBD1 (5 bases). The CDR3 covers 14 residues. Germline V gene data show CDR1 as SGHTA and CDR2 as FQGTGA. V lost 2 bases and J 4 bases, leaving 11 bases between the germline ends. The CDR3 nucleotides read TGTGCCAGCAGCTTAGCGGGGCAGCTCTATGGCTACACCTTC. Translating gives CASSLAGQLYGYTF.

This clone was counted once. This chain uses TRBV7-2 with TRBJ1-5, with 8 bases aligning to TRBD1. The V and J ends lost 5 bases and 4 bases, in that order; junction bases with no gene match: 7. The CDR3 runs 15 residues. Germline loops: CDR1 SGHTA, CDR2 FQGNSA. The CDR3 DNA follows: TGTGCCAGCAGCGCCCATGACAGGGGAAATCAGCCCCAGCATTTT. Its translation is CASSAHDRGNQPQHF.

In DNA, the CDR3 is TGTGCCAGCAGCTCGACAGGGGTCTATGGCTACACCTTC. Protein sequence: CASSSTGVYGYTF. The chain combines TRBV7-2 with TRBJ1-2; TRBD1 aligns across 8 bases. Trimming cost V 4 bases and J 4 bases; bases outside gene matches: 2. Germline lookup yields CDR1 SGHTA and CDR2 FQGNSA. CDR3 length equals 13 residues.

Here the CDR3 reads CASRRKFTEGYTF. In DNA, the CDR3 is TGTGCCAGCAGACGCAAATTCACTGAGGGCTACACCTTC. V gene TRBV7-4 combines with J gene TRBJ1-2; no clear D. The CDR3 has 13 residues. Germline V CDR1 and CDR2: SGHVT, SQSDAQ. Trimming pared 6 bases from V and 8 bases from J, leaving 16 bases between.

J is TRBJ1-1 and V is TRBV7-3, with 7 bases fitting TRBD1. The CDR3 has 14 residues. Germline-derived CDR1 and CDR2 are SGHTA and FQGTGA. V trimming: 5 bases; J trimming: 3 bases; junction bases outside the gene matches: 6. CDR3 sequence (DNA): TGTGCCAGCAGCGGCCAGGGGGGATACACTGAAGCTTTCTTT. Amino acids: CASSGQGGYTEAFF. Full variable domain (rest looked up from reference TRBV7-3 and TRBJ1-1): GAGVSQTPSNKVTEKGKYVELRCDPISGHTALYWYRQSLGQGPEFLIYFQGTGAADDSGLPNDRFFAVRPEGSVSTLKIQRTERGDSAVYLCASSGQGGYTEAFFGQGTRLTVV.

The J gene is TRBJ1-2, the V gene TRBV10-3; 10 positions match TRBD1. V lost 9 bases to trimming and J lost 5 bases; unmatched junction nucleotides: 6. From germline, CDR1 is ENHRY and CDR2 SYGVKD. The CDR3 length is 13 residues. The CDR3 region has the DNA TGTGCCATTGGACAGGGGGTTCAGTATGGCTACACCTTC. Protein product: CAIGQGVQYGYTF.

The rearrangement links TRBV7-9 to TRBJ2-1; 10 bases are a match to TRBD2. CDR3 length equals 14 residues. The V and J ends lost 7 bases and 4 bases, in that order; junction bases with no gene match: 4. Germline-derived CDR1 and CDR2 are SEHNR and FQNEAQ (reference sequence). The CDR3 is CASTTTSGYNEQFF. CDR3 DNA: TGTGCCAGCACCACGACTAGCGGGTACAATGAGCAGTTCTTC.

The chain carries TRBV4-2 and TRBJ2-1, with 8 bases fitting TRBD2. Trimming cost V 0 bases and J 4 bases; bases outside gene matches: 5. Germline V gene sequence: CDR1 LGHNA, CDR2 YNFKEQ. The CDR3 is 16 residues long. CDR3 sequence reads: CASSQEGTSGYNEQFF. The CDR3 bases are TGTGCCAGCAGCCAAGAGGGAACTAGCGGTTACAATGAGCAGTTCTTC.

This chain uses TRBV30 with TRBJ2-2, with 8 bases aligning to TRBD2. The CDR3 contains 15 residues. Trimming at V came to 0 bases and at J to 3 bases, leaving 3 bases not matched to a gene. Germline V lookup: CDR1 GTSNPN, CDR2 SVGIG (reference sequence). The CDR3 loop is CAWSVIGRDTGELFF. The CDR3, as DNA: TGTGCCTGGAGTGTTATCGGGAGGGACACCGGGGAGCTGTTTTTT.